The 15 T cell receptor beta chains below all came from one sample that was sequenced in a study of blood T cell repertoires in COVID-19. Some clones are missing from TCRdb's copy, which holds only in-frame ones; the method was immunoSEQ multiplex PCR. The sample lists fewer than 90,000 clones; roughly 96% were seen once. Sequenced sample: peripheral blood. These receptors were collected from a human donor with active COVID-19. The donor label of this sample is uncertain.

The chain has TRBV2 and TRBJ1-5, with 9 bases fitting TRBD1. The junction had 5 bases not matched to a gene; V was cut back by 0 bases and J by 2 bases. The CDR3 extends over 17 amino acids. Germline lookup yields CDR1 SNHLY and CDR2 FYNNEI. The CDR3 here is CASSEATGGVGNQPQHF. CDR3 nucleotides: TGTGCCAGCAGTGAAGCCACAGGGGGCGTCGGCAATCAGCCCCAGCATTTT.

This clone was found once. The chain is built from TRBV11-2 and TRBJ2-3, with D maybe TRBD2 (5 bases). Per germline, CDR1 SGHAT and CDR2 FQNNGV. The CDR3 loop spans 16 amino acids. V lost 2 bases and J lost 2, with 14 bases in between. The CDR3 nucleotides are TGTGCCAGCAGCTTAAATCTTCGGGGAAACACAGATACGCAGTATTTT. Its translation: CASSLNLRGNTDTQYF.

The chain carries TRBV19 and TRBJ2-3; 11 bases agree with TRBD2. The V segment lost 9 bases and the J segment 4 bases; nucleotides outside the gene matches: 3. The CDR3 consists of 13 residues. CDR1 and CDR2 (germline): LNHDA, SQIVND (reference sequence). The CDR3 reads CASATSGADTQYF. The CDR3 bases are TGTGCCAGCGCGACTAGCGGGGCAGATACGCAGTATTTT. The variable domain in full, with the rest retrieved from reference TRBV19 and TRBJ2-3, is DGGITQSPKYLFRKEGQNVTLSCEQNLNHDAMYWYRQDPGQGLRLIYYSQIVNDFQKGDIAEGYSVSREKKESFPLTVTSAQKNPTAFYLCASATSGADTQYFGPGTRLTVL.

This chain joins TRBV18 and TRBJ2-7, with TRBD1 matching 9 bases. Germline V gene sequence: CDR1 KGHSH, CDR2 LQKENI. The CDR3 has 15 amino acids. After removal of 2 bases from V and 1 base from J, the junction contained 3 bases not matched to a gene. CDR3 residues: CASSPAGQGSYEQYF. The CDR3 DNA reads TGTGCCAGCTCACCAGCGGGACAGGGTTCCTACGAGCAGTACTTC. Full variable domain (remainder filled in from reference TRBV18 and TRBJ2-7): NAGVMQNPRHLVRRRGQEARLRCSPMKGHSHVYWYRQLPEEGLKFMVYLQKENIIDESGMPKERFSAEFPKEGPSILRIQQVVRGDSAAYFCASSPAGQGSYEQYFGPGTRLTVT.

The CDR3 sequence: CASSPQGNEQFF. The CDR3 nucleotides read TGTGCCAGCTCACCTCAGGGCAATGAGCAGTTCTTC. V usage is TRBV18 and J usage is TRBJ2-1; tentatively, D is TRBD1 (5 bases). CDR1 and CDR2 from the germline V gene are KGHSH and LQKENI. V lost 3 bases to trimming and J lost 6 bases, with 6 bases between them. The CDR3 is made up of 12 amino acids. Variable domain in full (rest from reference TRBV18 and TRBJ2-1): NAGVMQNPRHLVRRRGQEARLRCSPMKGHSHVYWYRQLPEEGLKFMVYLQKENIIDESGMPKERFSAEFPKEGPSILRIQQVVRGDSAAYFCASSPQGNEQFFGPGTRLTVL.

The chain couples TRBV6-5 to TRBJ2-2, with 9 bases lining up with TRBD1. The trim removed 10 bases at V and 6 bases at J, leaving 12 bases unmatched. The CDR3 is made up of 15 amino acids. The germline CDR1 and CDR2 sequences are MNHEY and SVGAGI. CDR3: CAISQGADPPGELFF. CDR3 sequence (DNA): TGTGCCATCTCACAGGGGGCGGATCCCCCCGGGGAGCTGTTTTTT.

This clone occurred once. CDR3 amino acids: CASTIGQSNQPQHF. For the CDR3, the DNA is TGTGCCAGTACCATCGGACAGAGCAATCAGCCCCAGCATTTT. The V call is TRBV19, the J call TRBJ1-5; D may be TRBD1 (6 bases). Germline CDR1 reads LNHDA; CDR2 reads SQIVND (reference sequence). V lost 7 bases and J 1 base, leaving 11 bases between the germline ends. This CDR3 region has 14 residues.

This clone was observed a handful of times. The V and J genes are TRBV7-9 and TRBJ1-5, with D possibly matching TRBD1 (6 bases). This CDR3 spans 12 amino acids. Germline values: CDR1 SEHNR, CDR2 FQNEAQ (reference sequence). CDR3 sequence reads: CAAGQGNQPQHF. In DNA, the CDR3 is TGTGCGGCGGGCCAGGGGAACCAGCCCCAGCATTTT.

The chain combines TRBV4-1 with TRBJ2-7; D may be TRBD1 (5 bases). Trimming removed 1 base from V and 4 bases from J, with 14 bases in between. CDR1 is MGHRA and CDR2 is YSYEKL in the germline V gene. There are 15 residues in the CDR3. The CDR3 DNA follows: TGCGCCAGCAGCCAAGTGGATACAGGTTTGTACGAGCAGTACTTC. This codes for CASSQVDTGLYEQYF.

The V and J genes are TRBV27 and TRBJ2-7, with TRBD2 as a possible D gene (6 bases). This CDR3 region has 14 residues. The germline V gene encodes CDR1 MNHEY and CDR2 SMNVEV (reference sequence). The germline V and J ends were trimmed by 3 bases and 5 bases, with 14 bases remaining between them. The CDR3 nucleotides are TGTGCCAGCAGTTTTAGTAGCGGTGGGCACGAGCAGTACTTC. Its translation: CASSFSSGGHEQYF.

The chain carries TRBV19 and TRBJ1-1; 8 bases are a match to TRBD1. This CDR3 has 14 amino acids. Unmatched junction bases numbered 3, after V lost 5 bases and J lost 1 base. CDR1 LNHDA and CDR2 SQIVND come from the germline V gene (reference sequence). The CDR3 region is CASSLQGANTEAFF. CDR3 DNA sequence: TGTGCCAGTAGTCTTCAGGGGGCGAACACTGAAGCTTTCTTT.

CDR3 in amino acids: CASSPAGRESNEQFF. The CDR3 DNA is TGTGCCAGCAGCCCCGCCGGGCGGGAGAGCAATGAGCAGTTCTTC. This chain connects TRBV3-1 (or the pseudogene TRBV3-2) to TRBJ2-1; 7 nucleotides align to TRBD2. The CDR3 runs to 15 residues. Germline V lookup: CDR1 LGHDT, CDR2 YNNKEL (reference sequence). The V segment lost 4 bases and the J segment 6 bases; nucleotides outside the gene matches: 9.

The V and J genes are TRBV7-9 and TRBJ2-5; no firm D call. V was pared by 5 bases and J by 3 bases, with 4 bases between. CDR3 length: 11 amino acids. From germline, CDR1 is SEHNR and CDR2 FQNEAQ (reference sequence). In DNA form, the CDR3 reads TGTGCCAGCAGCCGAGAAGAGACCCAGTACTTC. It is translated as CASSREETQYF.

This rearrangement joins TRBV5-1 to TRBJ1-1, with unresolved D. V was clipped by 2 bases and J by 5 bases, with 7 bases between them. CDR3 length equals 12 residues. The germline CDR1 and CDR2 sequences are SGHRS and YFSETQ. CDR3 in amino acids: CASSLRGTEAFF. The CDR3 region has the DNA TGCGCCAGCAGCTTAAGAGGTACTGAAGCTTTCTTT.

CDR3 nucleotide sequence: TGTGCCAGCAGCTTACCTGCGATGAGCTCCTACGAGCAGTACTTC. Protein product: CASSLPAMSSYEQYF. The chain employs TRBV5-4 and TRBJ2-7; D ambiguous. Germline V CDR1 and CDR2: SGHNT, YYREEE (reference sequence). The ends were cut back, 2 bases at V and 0 bases at J, with 12 bases in the middle. The CDR3 is 15 residues long.